The 14 T cell receptor beta chains reported below all come from one sample, sequenced in a study of shared clonotypes between healthy human individuals. The method was immunoSEQ multiplex PCR; TCRdb's version includes in-frame clones alone and lacks a portion of them. Among about half a million clones listed, 79% were seen once. Sequences were obtained from PBMCs. These receptors were obtained from a woman aged 40-49 years in good health. Some clones in this sample may be carry-over from other donors' samples.

The chain couples TRBV5-6 to TRBJ2-7; a weak D match, TRBD2 (6 bases). Germline V gene data show CDR1 as SGHDT and CDR2 as YYEEEE. The CDR3 has 12 amino acids. V lost 4 bases and J lost 3, with 8 bases in between. The CDR3 nucleotides are TGTGCCAGCAGCCCGGGGGACTACGAGCAGTACTTC. Protein sequence: CASSPGDYEQYF.

The rearrangement links TRBV28 to TRBJ2-2; D is perhaps TRBD1 (5 bases). The CDR3 length is 12 residues. The germline V gene has CDR1 MDHEN and CDR2 SYDVKM. Trimming removed 7 bases at V and 3 bases at J, with 6 bases between. CDR3 sequence (DNA): TGTGCCAGCAAAGGGGACACCGGGGAGCTGTTTTTT. Translating it yields CASKGDTGELFF.

The CDR3 loop is CASSHRTSGSDEQFF. The CDR3 nucleotides are TGTGCCAGCAGTCACCGGACTAGCGGGAGTGATGAGCAGTTCTTC. This sequence joins TRBV28 and TRBJ2-1; 13 positions agree with TRBD2. V lost 5 bases to trimming and J lost 8 bases; unmatched junction nucleotides: 6. Germline lookup yields CDR1 MDHEN and CDR2 SYDVKM. The length of the CDR3 is 15 residues. The whole variable domain, remainder taken from reference TRBV28 and TRBJ2-1, is DVKVTQSSRYLVKRTGEKVFLECVQDMDHENMFWYRQDPGLGLRLIYFSYDVKMKEKGDIPEGYSVSREKKERFSLILESASTNQTSMYLCASSHRTSGSDEQFFGPGTRLTVL.

The chain combines TRBV18 with TRBJ2-7; weak D call: TRBD2 (6 bases). The CDR3 is 12 residues long. The germline V gene has CDR1 KGHSH and CDR2 LQKENI. V lost 6 bases, J lost 5 bases, and 11 bases lay in between. DNA for the CDR3: TGTGCCAGCTCCCCCTTAGCGGACGAGCAGTACTTC. Its protein product is CASSPLADEQYF.

The J gene is TRBJ2-7, the V gene TRBV28; the match to TRBD1 covers 12 bases. After removal of 5 bases from V and 6 bases from J, the junction contained 11 bases not matched to a gene. Per germline, CDR1 MDHEN and CDR2 SYDVKM. The CDR3 contains 16 residues. CDR3 in DNA: TGTGCCAGCAGTCCCCCGGCCGGGACAGGGGGCGGCGAGCAGTACTTC. The encoded protein is CASSPPAGTGGGEQYF. The variable domain in full, completed from reference TRBV28 and TRBJ2-7, reads DVKVTQSSRYLVKRTGEKVFLECVQDMDHENMFWYRQDPGLGLRLIYFSYDVKMKEKGDIPEGYSVSREKKERFSLILESASTNQTSMYLCASSPPAGTGGGEQYFGPGTRLTVT.

The V and J genes are TRBV9 and TRBJ1-5, with D hard to call. Germline V gene sequence: CDR1 SGDLS, CDR2 YYNGEE. The CDR3 is 15 residues long. V was trimmed by 3 bases and J by 3 bases, leaving 13 bases between them. The CDR3 loop reads CASSATTGDNQPQHF. The CDR3, as DNA: TGTGCCAGCAGCGCCACAACCGGGGACAATCAGCCCCAGCATTTT.

The V call is TRBV7-2, the J call TRBJ2-1; the match to TRBD2 covers 14 bases. Germline V gene data show CDR1 as SGHTA and CDR2 as FQGNSA. Trimming took 4 bases from V and 10 from J; bases not matched to a gene: 3. The CDR3 loop spans 14 amino acids. CDR3 in amino acids: CASSSGLAGVEQFF. The CDR3 bases are TGTGCCAGCAGCTCGGGACTAGCGGGAGTAGAGCAGTTCTTC. The full variable domain, rest sourced from reference TRBV7-2 and TRBJ2-1, is GAGVSQSPSNKVTEKGKDVELRCDPISGHTALYWYRQSLGQGLEFLIYFQGNSAPDKSGLPSDRFSAERTGGSVSTLTIQRTQQEDSAVYLCASSSGLAGVEQFFGPGTRLTVL.

The rearrangement links TRBV30 to TRBJ2-5; D gene ambiguous. The CDR3 length is 14 residues. V was clipped by 2 bases and J by 0 bases, with 10 bases between them. Germline V gene lookup returns CDR1 GTSNPN and CDR2 SVGIG (reference sequence). The CDR3, as DNA: TGTGCCTGGAGTTTAGGACCGTACCAAGAGACCCAGTACTTC. Protein: CAWSLGPYQETQYF.

The chain links TRBV7-3 to TRBJ2-1; 10 nucleotides align to TRBD2. CDR3 length equals 16 residues. V lost 2 bases, J lost 7 bases, and 8 bases stayed unmatched. Looked up from germline, CDR1 is SGHTA and CDR2 is FQGTGA. The DNA for the CDR3 is TGTGCCAGCAGCTTAGGGGCTAGCGGGAGTAAGAATGAGCAGTTCTTC. Its protein is CASSLGASGSKNEQFF.

This clone was detected once. The rearrangement joins TRBV5-6 to TRBJ2-3, with 8 bases lining up with TRBD2. Trimming at V came to 0 bases and at J to 3 bases, leaving 9 bases not matched to a gene. The CDR3 is 17 residues long. From germline, CDR1 is SGHDT and CDR2 YYEEEE. Written as DNA, the CDR3 is TGTGCCAGCAGCTTGGACGGCCGAAAGCGGGAGACAGATACGCAGTATTTT. This encodes CASSLDGRKRETDTQYF.

The J gene is TRBJ2-1, the V gene TRBV5-1, with no clear D. The V end lost 0 bases, the J end lost 8 bases, and 18 bases lay between the germline ends. The CDR3 is 16 amino acids. Germline V gene sequence: CDR1 SGHRS, CDR2 YFSETQ. Here the CDR3 reads CASSLESPPTLDEQFF. CDR3 in DNA: TGCGCCAGCAGCTTGGAATCTCCGCCGACGCTCGATGAGCAGTTCTTC.

J is TRBJ2-1 and V is TRBV5-6; 7 bases are shared with TRBD2. V trimming: 4 bases; J trimming: 4 bases; junction bases outside the gene matches: 11. Germline V lookup: CDR1 SGHDT, CDR2 YYEEEE. The CDR3 is 16 amino acids. CDR3 coding DNA: TGTGCCAGCAGCCCTTTTGCGGGAGTATCTTACAATGAGCAGTTCTTC. It is translated as CASSPFAGVSYNEQFF.

The chain links TRBV13 to TRBJ2-2, with TRBD2 identical over 8 bases. With 3 bases clipped from V and 4 bases from J, the junction kept 16 bases outside the gene matches. Per germline, CDR1 PRHDT and CDR2 FYEKMQ (reference sequence). This CDR3 is built from 19 residues. The DNA of the CDR3 is TGTGCCAGCAGCTTGGGGGAGATGGTAGCGGGACCGGTCACCGGGGAGCTGTTTTTT. This translates into CASSLGEMVAGPVTGELFF.

The rearrangement joins TRBV9 to TRBJ2-1; tentative D call: TRBD1 (6 bases). V shed 0 bases and J shed 10 bases, with 11 bases lying between them. From germline, CDR1 is SGDLS and CDR2 YYNGEE. The length of the CDR3 is 13 residues. In DNA form, the CDR3 reads TGTGCCAGCAGCGTAGACCAGGGGCGCGAGCAGTTCTTC. This translates into CASSVDQGREQFF.